This TCR beta chain was captured by sequencing in a study of blood T cell repertoires in COVID-19. Study-level background: Italy, Spain and the United States were the sources of the convalescent and acute COVID-19 samples. In each case, the material was cDNA or gDNA derived from T cells, B-cell-depleted T cells, or PBMCs.

Authors' analysis steps: It was from reference gene primer amplification that nucleated cell counts were estimated. Method: immunoSEQ multiplex PCR; TCRdb's copy keeps in-frame clones and lacks some. D and trimming come from the DNA, and the V and J calls and clone size come from that table. The table lists about 190,000 clones, 80% to 85% of them singletons. This receptor was taken from a human donor in a cohort sampled during active COVID-19. The sample taken for sequencing was peripheral blood.

CDR3 nucleotides: TGTGCCAGCAGCTCAAAGGGGGACGGTGATCAGCCCCAGCATTTT. This encodes CASSSKGDGDQPQHF. This chain joins TRBV27 and TRBJ1-5; tentative D call: TRBD1 (6 bases). The CDR3 runs to 15 residues. The V end lost 6 bases, the J end lost 5 bases, and 17 bases lay between the germline ends. The V gene's germline CDR1 is MNHEY and CDR2 SMNVEV (reference sequence).